The 9 T cell receptor beta chains presented below share a single source sample, sequenced in a study of regulatory T cells in long-lasting Graves disease (dated by TCRdb to the early 2020s). Preparation of the library involved multiplex PCR. The data were produced on an Illumina HiSeq 4000. iRepertoire HTBI primers and Arm-PCR amplification of CDR3 regions were used to construct TCR beta libraries. TCRdb reran the public reads through fastp at Q25 and MiXCR, keeping productive beta chains. Rows with one shared CDR3 protein collapse into an entry with the most common genes and DNA. In all, the sample holds under 450,000 distinct CDR3 sequences, and around 15% of those were seen once. The ten biggest clones cover roughly a fifth of the sample. The time point label for this specimen denotes: newly diagnosed GD, antithyroid drugs for less than 3 months. For both TCR sequencing and RNA sequencing, RNA was extracted from PBMCs in TRIzol.

The sample was also reused in another study, on T cells in Graves' hyperthyroidism and ophthalmopathy.

The sample here was peripheral blood mononuclear cells (PBMCs), taken at new diagnosis, from a patient treated with antithyroid drugs. Receptors originate from a woman aged 18 to 35 with Graves disease. Donor details come from another sample of the same person, matched by shared clones.

This clonotype appeared a few times. J is TRBJ2-1 and V is TRBV19; TRBD2 matches 9 bases. Germline V CDR1 and CDR2: LNHDA, SQIVND (reference sequence). CDR3 length: 16 residues. The V segment lost 6 bases and the J segment 4 bases; nucleotides outside the gene matches: 10. The DNA for the CDR3 is TGTGCCAGTAGGGCACATGGTAGCGGGGGATACAATGAGCAGTTCTTC. Translated, it gives CASRAHGSGGYNEQFF.

This clonotype was observed many times. Here the CDR3 reads CASSDRGNQPQHF. The DNA of the CDR3 is TGTGCCAGCAGCGACAGGGGGAATCAGCCCCAGCATTTT. The J gene is TRBJ1-5, the V gene TRBV6-1; 9 bases map to TRBD1. The CDR3 sequence is 13 residues long. V was clipped by 6 bases and J by 4 bases; unmatched bases: 1. Germline V lookup: CDR1 MNHNS, CDR2 SASEGT.

The rearrangement joins TRBV28 to TRBJ1-2; D remains ambiguous. The CDR3 consists of 13 residues. The germline V gene encodes CDR1 MDHEN and CDR2 SYDVKM. V was trimmed by 2 bases and J by 3 bases, leaving 7 bases between them. CDR3 in amino acids: CASSLPSHYGYTF. CDR3 in DNA: TGTGCCAGCAGTTTACCCAGCCACTATGGCTACACCTTC.

This clonotype was observed many times. V is TRBV18 and J is TRBJ1-1; a possible D gene is TRBD1 (6 bases). There are 16 residues in the CDR3. Germline CDR1 KGHSH, CDR2 LQKENI. Trimming pared 3 bases from V and 5 bases from J, leaving 19 bases between. This CDR3 is CASSPGGPSVGTEAFF. The CDR3 DNA reads TGTGCCAGCTCACCTGGGGGCCCTTCGGTAGGGACTGAAGCTTTCTTT.

The sample holds many counts of this clonotype. This chain connects TRBV30 to TRBJ2-2, with D possibly matching TRBD2 (5 bases). Germline V lookup: CDR1 GTSNPN, CDR2 SVGIG (reference sequence). This CDR3 region has 14 residues. V was clipped by 2 bases and J by 6 bases, with 13 bases between them. CDR3 nucleotides: TGTGCCTGGAGTCCCGGGGTGGGCCCCGGGGAGCTGTTTTTT. Translating it yields CAWSPGVGPGELFF.

This clonotype was detected ten times or more. This chain joins TRBV10-3 and TRBJ1-6, with a possible D match to TRBD1 (6 bases). This CDR3 has 13 residues. The V gene lost 6 bases and the J gene lost 5 bases, with 8 bases spanning the gap. CDR1 and CDR2 (germline): ENHRY, SYGVKD. This CDR3 is CAIRDSNNSPLHF. The DNA of the CDR3 is TGTGCCATCAGGGACAGTAATAATTCACCCCTCCACTTT.

This clonotype has only a few counts. The chain is built from TRBV15 and TRBJ2-7; the D gene could be TRBD1 or TRBD2 (5 bases each). V was cut by 5 bases and J by 4 bases, with 6 bases left in between. CDR3 length: 11 residues. The germline gives CDR1 LNHNV, CDR2 YYDKDF (reference sequence). In DNA, the CDR3 is TGTGCCACCAGCGGGGGTTACGAGCAGTACTTC. As protein: CATSGGYEQYF.

The V gene is TRBV15, the J gene TRBJ2-3; TRBD2 matches 7 bases. With V trimmed by 1 base and J by 1 base, 8 bases remained unmatched. Germline loops: CDR1 LNHNV, CDR2 YYDKDF (reference sequence). The length of the CDR3 is 17 residues. The CDR3 is CATSRAGGGRGTDTQYF. The CDR3 DNA reads TGTGCCACCAGCAGAGCAGGTGGCGGGAGAGGCACAGATACGCAGTATTTT.

This clonotype was picked up many times. The J gene is TRBJ2-7, the V gene TRBV20-1, with D maybe TRBD1 (5 bases). Germline CDR1 and CDR2: DFQATT and SNEGSKA (reference sequence). This CDR3 is built from 17 residues. The V end was cut by 0 bases, the J end by 3 bases, with 21 bases between. CDR3 amino acids: CSARDPLRQDTIYEQYF. The CDR3 nucleotides are TGCAGTGCTAGAGATCCCCTTCGGCAGGACACCATCTACGAGCAGTACTTC.